This T cell receptor beta chain was identified in a study of blood T cell repertoires in COVID-19. Produced via immunoSEQ multiplex PCR; TCRdb's table is partial and in-frame only. The sample lists tens of thousands of clones; more than 80% were seen once. Germline V gives CDR1 MNHEY, CDR2 SVGEGT. The V and J ends lost 5 bases and 2 bases, in that order; junction bases with no gene match: 2. The CDR3 consists of 13 residues. The receptor was isolated from a woman between 65 and 79 years old with acute or convalescent COVID-19. The sample comprised peripheral blood. The chain recombines TRBV6-2 or TRBV6-3 with TRBJ1-2; 7 nucleotides match TRBD1. For the CDR3, the DNA is TGTGCCAGCAGTAAACAGGGGAACTATGGCTACACCTTC. This sequence encodes CASSKQGNYGYTF.